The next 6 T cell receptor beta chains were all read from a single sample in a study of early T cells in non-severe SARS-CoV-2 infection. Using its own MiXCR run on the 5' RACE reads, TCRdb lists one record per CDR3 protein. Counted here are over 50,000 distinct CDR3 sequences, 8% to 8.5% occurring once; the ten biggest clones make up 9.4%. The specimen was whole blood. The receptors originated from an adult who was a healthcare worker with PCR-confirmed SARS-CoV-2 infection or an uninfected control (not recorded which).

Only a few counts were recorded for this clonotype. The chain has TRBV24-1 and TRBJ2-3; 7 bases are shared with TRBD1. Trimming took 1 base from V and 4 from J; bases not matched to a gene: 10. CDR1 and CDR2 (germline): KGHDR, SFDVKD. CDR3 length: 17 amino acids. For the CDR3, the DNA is TGTGCCACCAGTGATTTCCCGACAGGGATAATGGCAGATACGCAGTATTTT. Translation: CATSDFPTGIMADTQYF.

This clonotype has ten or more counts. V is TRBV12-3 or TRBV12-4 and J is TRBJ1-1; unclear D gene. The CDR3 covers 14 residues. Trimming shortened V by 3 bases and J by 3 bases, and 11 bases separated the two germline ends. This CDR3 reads CASSFRRADTEAFF. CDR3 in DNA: TGTGCCAGCAGTTTCCGACGGGCGGACACTGAAGCTTTCTTT.

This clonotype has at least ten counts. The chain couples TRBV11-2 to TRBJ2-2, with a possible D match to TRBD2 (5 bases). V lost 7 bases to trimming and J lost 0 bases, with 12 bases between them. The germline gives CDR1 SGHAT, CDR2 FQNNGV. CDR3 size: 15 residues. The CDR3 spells CASTPGISNTGELFF. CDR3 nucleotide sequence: TGTGCCAGCACTCCCGGGATATCGAACACCGGGGAGCTGTTTTTT.

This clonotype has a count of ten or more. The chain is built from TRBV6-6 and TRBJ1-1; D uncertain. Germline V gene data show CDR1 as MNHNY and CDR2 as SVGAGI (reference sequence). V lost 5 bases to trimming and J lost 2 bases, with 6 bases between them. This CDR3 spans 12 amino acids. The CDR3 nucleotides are TGTGCCAGCAGTGGGGTAAACACTGAAGCTTTCTTT. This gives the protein CASSGVNTEAFF.

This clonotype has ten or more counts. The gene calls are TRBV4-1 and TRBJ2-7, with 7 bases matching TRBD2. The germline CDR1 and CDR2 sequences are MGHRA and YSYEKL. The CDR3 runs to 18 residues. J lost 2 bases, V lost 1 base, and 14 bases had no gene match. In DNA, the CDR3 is TGCGCCAGCAGCCAAGTTGATTTGGGGTGGAGCGGGGCCTACGAGCAGTACTTC. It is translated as CASSQVDLGWSGAYEQYF.

The CDR3 loop is CASSHRQESYEQYF. CDR3 nucleotides: TGTGCCAGCAGTCACCGACAGGAGTCCTACGAGCAGTACTTC. J is TRBJ2-7 and V is TRBV27; TRBD1 is a possible D gene (6 bases). Germline V gene sequence: CDR1 MNHEY, CDR2 SMNVEV (reference sequence). Trimming removed 5 bases from V and 1 base from J, with 12 bases in between. The CDR3 sequence is 14 residues long.